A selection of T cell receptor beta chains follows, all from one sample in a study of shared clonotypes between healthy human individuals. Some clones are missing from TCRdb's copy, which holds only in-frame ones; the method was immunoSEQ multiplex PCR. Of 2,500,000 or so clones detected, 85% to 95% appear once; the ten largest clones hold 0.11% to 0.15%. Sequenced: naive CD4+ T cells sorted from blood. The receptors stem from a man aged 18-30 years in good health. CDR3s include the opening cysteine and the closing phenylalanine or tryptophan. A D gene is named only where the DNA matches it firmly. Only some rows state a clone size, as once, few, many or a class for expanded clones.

CDR3 protein: CASSLLTLLDPPFTYEQYF
CDR3 DNA: TGTGCCAGCAGTTTACTTACCTTACTAGACCCTCCTTTCACCTACGAGCAGTACTTC
J gene: TRBJ2-7
V gene: TRBV28
clone size: -
D gene: -

CDR3 protein: CASSPRTEYNYGYTF
CDR3 DNA: TGTGCCAGCAGCCCCCGGACAGAATATAACTATGGCTACACCTTC
J gene: TRBJ1-2
V gene: TRBV11-2
clone size: -
D gene: -

CDR3 protein: CASSPRGTGGLGSPLHF
CDR3 DNA: TGTGCCAGCTCACCACGTGGAACAGGGGGCTTGGGATCACCCCTCCACTTT
J gene: TRBJ1-6
V gene: TRBV18
clone size: -
D gene: TRBD1

CDR3 protein: CASSPTGTGTSETQYF
CDR3 DNA: TGTGCCAGCTCACCAACCGGGACAGGGACATCAGAGACCCAGTACTTC
J gene: TRBJ2-5
V gene: TRBV18
clone size: -
D gene: TRBD1

CDR3 protein: CASSLGLAAGSEQFF
CDR3 DNA: TGTGCCAGCAGCTTAGGGCTAGCTGCTGGGAGTGAGCAGTTCTTC
J gene: TRBJ2-1
V gene: TRBV11-2
clone size: -
D gene: -

CDR3 protein: CASSLDRSGNTIYF
CDR3 DNA: TGTGCCAGCAGCCTTGACAGGTCTGGAAACACCATATATTTT
J gene: TRBJ1-3
V gene: TRBV5-6
clone size: -
D gene: -

CDR3 protein: CASSLTGGTGELFF
CDR3 DNA: TGTGCCAGCAGCTTGACAGGCGGCACCGGGGAGCTGTTTTTT
J gene: TRBJ2-2
V gene: TRBV7-3
clone size: -
D gene: -

CDR3 protein: CASSGVAPPQHF
CDR3 DNA: TGTGCCAGCAGTGGAGTGGCTCCGCCCCAGCATTTT
J gene: TRBJ1-5
V gene: TRBV2
clone size: few
D gene: -

CDR3 protein: CASSLARNTEAFF
CDR3 DNA: TGTGCCAGCAGCTTAGCCCGGAACACTGAAGCTTTCTTT
J gene: TRBJ1-1
V gene: TRBV7-6
clone size: -
D gene: -

CDR3 protein: CASSYLGGPPQHF
CDR3 DNA: TGTGCCAGCAGTTACCTCGGGGGCCCGCCCCAGCATTTT
J gene: TRBJ1-5
V gene: TRBV6-6
clone size: -
D gene: -

CDR3 protein: CASSMVAQETQYF
CDR3 DNA: TGTGCCAGTAGTATGGTAGCTCAAGAGACCCAGTACTTC
J gene: TRBJ2-5
V gene: TRBV19
clone size: -
D gene: -

CDR3 protein: CASTRGGGSTDTQYF
CDR3 DNA: TGCGCCAGCACCAGGGGCGGGGGTAGCACAGATACGCAGTATTTT
J gene: TRBJ2-3
V gene: TRBV5-1
clone size: -
D gene: -

CDR3 protein: CASSPGLAGGRTGTQYF
CDR3 DNA: TGCGCCAGCAGCCCCGGACTAGCGGGGGGGAGGACGGGTACGCAGTATTTT
J gene: TRBJ2-3
V gene: TRBV5-1
clone size: -
D gene: TRBD2

CDR3 protein: CASSLLNTEAFF
CDR3 DNA: TGTGCCAGCAGCTTATTGAACACTGAAGCTTTCTTT
J gene: TRBJ1-1
V gene: TRBV7-6
clone size: -
D gene: -

CDR3 protein: CAWGALGANVLTF
CDR3 DNA: TGTGCCTGGGGGGCGTTGGGGGCCAACGTCCTGACTTTC
J gene: TRBJ2-6
V gene: TRBV7-9
clone size: -
D gene: -

CDR3 protein: CASTSSDADSPLHF
CDR3 DNA: TGTGCCAGCACCTCGAGTGATGCCGATTCACCCCTCCACTTT
J gene: TRBJ1-6
V gene: TRBV10-3
clone size: -
D gene: -

CDR3 protein: CASSFKGTVNTEAFF
CDR3 DNA: TGTGCCAGCAGCTTTAAGGGGACAGTAAACACTGAAGCTTTCTTT
J gene: TRBJ1-1
V gene: TRBV7-9
clone size: few
D gene: TRBD1

CDR3 protein: CASSLSQIAGGSYNEQFF
CDR3 DNA: TGTGCCAGCAGCTTAAGTCAGATAGCGGGGGGCTCCTACAATGAGCAGTTCTTC
J gene: TRBJ2-1
V gene: TRBV7-2
clone size: -
D gene: TRBD2

CDR3 protein: CASSLYRTSGGTDTQYF
CDR3 DNA: TGTGCCAGCAGTTTATACCGGACTAGCGGGGGCACAGATACGCAGTATTTT
J gene: TRBJ2-3
V gene: TRBV27
clone size: -
D gene: TRBD2

CDR3 protein: CASSYPGHGEYEQYF
CDR3 DNA: TGTGCCAGCAGTTACCCCGGACACGGGGAGTACGAGCAGTACTTC
J gene: TRBJ2-7
V gene: TRBV6-6
clone size: -
D gene: -

CDR3 protein: CASSSRTSRYTF
CDR3 DNA: TGTGCCAGCAGTTCAAGGACAAGTCGCTACACCTTC
J gene: TRBJ1-2
V gene: TRBV6-5
clone size: -
D gene: -

CDR3 protein: CASSVGHGGYEQYF
CDR3 DNA: TGTGCCAGCAGCGTGGGCCACGGGGGGTACGAGCAGTACTTC
J gene: TRBJ2-7
V gene: TRBV9
clone size: -
D gene: TRBD2

CDR3 protein: CAWSHLRQSSYEQYF
CDR3 DNA: TGTGCCTGGAGTCACCTTCGACAGAGCTCCTACGAGCAGTACTTC
J gene: TRBJ2-7
V gene: TRBV30
clone size: -
D gene: -

CDR3 protein: CASRDLTPNEQFF
CDR3 DNA: TGTGCCAGCAGAGATCTAACACCCAATGAGCAGTTCTTC
J gene: TRBJ2-1
V gene: TRBV28
clone size: -
D gene: -

CDR3 protein: CASSTLAGANTGELFF
CDR3 DNA: TGTGCCAGCAGCACACTAGCGGGGGCCAACACCGGGGAGCTGTTTTTT
J gene: TRBJ2-2
V gene: TRBV5-6
clone size: -
D gene: TRBD2

CDR3 protein: CASSLASGDEQYF
CDR3 DNA: TGCGCCAGCAGCTTGGCATCAGGCGACGAGCAGTACTTC
J gene: TRBJ2-7
V gene: TRBV5-1
clone size: -
D gene: -

CDR3 protein: CSVGTRGEQFF
CDR3 DNA: TGCAGCGTTGGGACTAGAGGGGAGCAGTTCTTC
J gene: TRBJ2-1
V gene: TRBV29-1
clone size: -
D gene: TRBD2

CDR3 protein: CASSSRTGQTDTQYF
CDR3 DNA: TGCGCCAGCAGCTCTAGAACGGGACAGACAGATACGCAGTATTTT
J gene: TRBJ2-3
V gene: TRBV5-1
clone size: -
D gene: TRBD1

CDR3 protein: CASSQDWSGGLYEQYF
CDR3 DNA: TGTGCCAGCAGCCAAGATTGGTCGGGGGGCCTCTACGAGCAGTACTTC
J gene: TRBJ2-7
V gene: TRBV4-2
clone size: -
D gene: -

CDR3 protein: CASSRQGDTGELFF
CDR3 DNA: TGTGCCAGTAGTCGTCAGGGGGACACCGGGGAGCTGTTTTTT
J gene: TRBJ2-2
V gene: TRBV19
clone size: -
D gene: TRBD1

CDR3 protein: CASSPVASGYNEQFF
CDR3 DNA: TGCGCCAGCAGCCCCGTCGCTAGCGGCTACAATGAGCAGTTCTTC
J gene: TRBJ2-1
V gene: TRBV5-1
clone size: -
D gene: TRBD2